Listed below are T cell receptor beta chains from one sample, sequenced in a study of cytomegalovirus exposure and HLA in healthy donors. Method: immunoSEQ multiplex PCR; TCRdb's copy keeps in-frame clones and lacks some. The table has approximately 180,000 clones, 72% seen once; the top ten hold 2% to 3%. The sample was PBMCs. The receptor set was obtained from a human donor in good health. Both conserved end residues are part of each CDR3. A D gene is named only where the DNA matches it firmly. Clone size is given for some rows only: seen once, a few or many times, or a class if the clone is expanded.

d_call: -
v_call: TRBV27
j_call: TRBJ2-2
clone_size: -
cdr3_aa: CASSFGGGELFF
cdr3_nt: TGTGCCAGCAGTTTCGGAGGCGGGGAGCTGTTTTTT

d_call: -
v_call: TRBV6-5
j_call: TRBJ1-1
clone_size: -
cdr3_aa: CASSRVRNTEAFF
cdr3_nt: TGTGCCAGCAGTCGCGTACGGAACACTGAAGCTTTCTTT

d_call: TRBD2
v_call: TRBV11-2
j_call: TRBJ2-7
clone_size: once
cdr3_aa: CASSLVWGGSYEQYF
cdr3_nt: TGTGCCAGCAGCTTAGTATGGGGGGGTTCCTACGAGCAGTACTTC

d_call: TRBD1
v_call: TRBV6-6
j_call: TRBJ2-6
clone_size: -
cdr3_aa: CASSSDRAGANVLTF
cdr3_nt: TGTGCCAGCAGTTCAGACAGGGCTGGGGCCAACGTCCTGACTTTC

d_call: TRBD1
v_call: TRBV7-9
j_call: TRBJ2-2
clone_size: -
cdr3_aa: CASTPDRGVNTGELFF
cdr3_nt: TGTGCCAGCACCCCCGACAGGGGCGTTAACACCGGGGAGCTGTTTTTT

d_call: TRBD1
v_call: TRBV6-5
j_call: TRBJ1-6
clone_size: many
cdr3_aa: CASSLQGSPLHF
cdr3_nt: TGTGCCAGCAGTCTACAGGGGTCTCCCCTCCACTTT

d_call: -
v_call: TRBV4-1
j_call: TRBJ2-7
clone_size: -
cdr3_aa: CASSQSRQSYEQYF
cdr3_nt: TGCGCCAGCAGCCAGTCCCGACAGTCCTACGAGCAGTACTTC

d_call: -
v_call: TRBV27
j_call: TRBJ1-4
clone_size: -
cdr3_aa: CASSLLVSNEKLFF
cdr3_nt: TGTGCCAGCAGTTTATTAGTATCTAATGAAAAACTGTTTTTT

d_call: TRBD1
v_call: TRBV10-3
j_call: TRBJ2-6
clone_size: -
cdr3_aa: CAVHTGDGGANVLTF
cdr3_nt: TGTGCCGTACACACAGGGGATGGTGGGGCCAACGTCCTGACTTTC

d_call: -
v_call: TRBV4-1
j_call: TRBJ1-2
clone_size: -
cdr3_aa: CASSHGTQRGGTHGYTF
cdr3_nt: TGCGCCAGCAGCCACGGGACTCAAAGAGGCGGAACTCATGGCTACACCTTC

d_call: TRBD1
v_call: TRBV7-8
j_call: TRBJ1-6
clone_size: -
cdr3_aa: CASSLAGQVNSPLHF
cdr3_nt: TGTGCCAGCAGCTTAGCGGGACAGGTTAATTCACCCCTCCACTTT

d_call: -
v_call: TRBV30
j_call: TRBJ2-7
clone_size: -
cdr3_aa: CAWSLAGDEQYF
cdr3_nt: TGTGCCTGGAGTTTAGCCGGGGACGAGCAGTACTTC

d_call: TRBD1
v_call: TRBV4-3
j_call: TRBJ1-6
clone_size: -
cdr3_aa: CASSQNSGTGYNSPLHF
cdr3_nt: TGCGCCAGCAGCCAAAATTCCGGGACAGGGTATAATTCACCCCTCCACTTT

d_call: TRBD1
v_call: TRBV6-1
j_call: TRBJ2-2
clone_size: -
cdr3_aa: CASSPGQVNTGELFF
cdr3_nt: TGTGCCAGCAGCCCGGGACAGGTGAACACCGGGGAGCTGTTTTTT

d_call: TRBD2
v_call: TRBV5-1
j_call: TRBJ2-7
clone_size: -
cdr3_aa: CASRSSGGFSYEQYF
cdr3_nt: TGCGCCAGCAGATCCAGCGGGGGTTTCTCCTACGAGCAGTACTTC

d_call: TRBD1
v_call: TRBV2
j_call: TRBJ1-5
clone_size: -
cdr3_aa: CASSELWPDRGERNQPQHF
cdr3_nt: TGTGCCAGCAGTGAATTATGGCCGGACAGGGGGGAGCGCAATCAGCCCCAGCATTTT